These 3 T cell receptor beta chains were sequenced from one sample in a study of blood T cell repertoires in COVID-19. Sequencing was performed with immunoSEQ multiplex PCR; in TCRdb, only in-frame clones are kept and a portion is missing. The top ten hold around 6% of the sample, which has fewer than 250,000 clones, around 90% seen once. Sequencing was done on a sample of peripheral blood. The receptor source for this set is a man in his 60s who had recovered from COVID-19.

This chain uses TRBV5-4 with TRBJ1-6; TRBD1 might be the D (5 bases). Germline CDR1 SGHNT, CDR2 YYREEE (reference sequence). Trimming shortened V by 4 bases and J by 7 bases, and 15 bases separated the two germline ends. The CDR3 totals 15 residues. CDR3 amino acids: CASSTPQGGNSPLHF. CDR3 coding DNA: TGTGCCAGCAGCACCCCGCAGGGCGGCAATTCACCCCTCCACTTT.

In its sample, this clone was seen a few times. The V and J genes are TRBV6-4 and TRBJ1-2, with 7 bases that match TRBD1. The CDR3 has 13 amino acids. V shed 6 bases, J shed 3 bases, and the junction held 4 bases outside the gene matches. CDR1 and CDR2 (germline): MRHNA, SNTAGT. The CDR3 sequence is CASRPGTDYGYTF. CDR3 nucleotides: TGTGCCAGCAGACCCGGGACAGACTATGGCTACACCTTC.

The chain recombines TRBV5-1 with TRBJ1-5; perhaps TRBD1 as D (5 bases). The CDR3 sequence is 15 residues long. Germline assignment: CDR1 SGHRS and CDR2 YFSETQ. V was trimmed by 0 bases and J by 3 bases, leaving 10 bases between them. The CDR3 protein is CASSLVPGNNQPQHF. As DNA, the CDR3 is TGCGCCAGCAGCTTGGTCCCAGGGAACAATCAGCCCCAGCATTTT. Variable domain in full (rest from reference TRBV5-1 and TRBJ1-5): KAGVTQTPRYLIKTRGQQVTLSCSPISGHRSVSWYQQTPGQGLQFLFEYFSETQRNKGNFPGRFSGRQFSNSRSEMNVSTLELGDSALYLCASSLVPGNNQPQHFGDGTRLSIL.